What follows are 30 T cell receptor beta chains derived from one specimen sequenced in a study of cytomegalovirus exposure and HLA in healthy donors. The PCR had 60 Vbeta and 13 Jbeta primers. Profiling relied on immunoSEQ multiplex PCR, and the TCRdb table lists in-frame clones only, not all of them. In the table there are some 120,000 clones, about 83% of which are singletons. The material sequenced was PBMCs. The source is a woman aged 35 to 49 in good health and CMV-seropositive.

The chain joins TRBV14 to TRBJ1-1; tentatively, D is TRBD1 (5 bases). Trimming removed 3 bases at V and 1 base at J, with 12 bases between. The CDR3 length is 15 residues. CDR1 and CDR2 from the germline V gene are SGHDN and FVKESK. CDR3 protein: CASSHRVGGNTEAFF. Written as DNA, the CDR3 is TGTGCCAGCAGCCACAGGGTGGGGGGGAACACTGAAGCTTTCTTT.

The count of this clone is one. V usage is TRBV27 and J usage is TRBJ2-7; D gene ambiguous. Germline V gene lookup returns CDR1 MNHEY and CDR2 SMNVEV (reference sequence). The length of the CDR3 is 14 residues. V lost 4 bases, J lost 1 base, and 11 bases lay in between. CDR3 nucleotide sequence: TGTGCCAGCAGTTGGGCAGGCCAGTCCTACGAGCAGTACTTC. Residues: CASSWAGQSYEQYF.

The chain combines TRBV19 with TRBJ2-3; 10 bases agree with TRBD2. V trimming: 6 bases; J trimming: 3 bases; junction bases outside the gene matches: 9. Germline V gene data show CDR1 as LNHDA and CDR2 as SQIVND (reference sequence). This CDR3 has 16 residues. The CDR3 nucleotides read TGTGCCAGTAGCACTAGCGGGACCGTTGGAACAGATACGCAGTATTTT. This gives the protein CASSTSGTVGTDTQYF.

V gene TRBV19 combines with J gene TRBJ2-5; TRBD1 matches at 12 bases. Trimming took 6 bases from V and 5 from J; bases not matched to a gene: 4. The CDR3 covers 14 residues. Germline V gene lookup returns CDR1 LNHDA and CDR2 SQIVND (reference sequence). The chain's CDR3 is CASSGTGGLETQYF. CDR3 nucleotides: TGTGCCAGTAGCGGGACAGGGGGCTTGGAGACCCAGTACTTC.

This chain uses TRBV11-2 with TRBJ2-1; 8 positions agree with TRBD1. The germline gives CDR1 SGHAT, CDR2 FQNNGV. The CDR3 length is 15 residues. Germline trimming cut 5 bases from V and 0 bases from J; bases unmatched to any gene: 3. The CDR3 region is CASSEGQGSYNEQFF. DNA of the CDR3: TGTGCCAGCAGCGAAGGACAGGGCTCCTACAATGAGCAGTTCTTC.

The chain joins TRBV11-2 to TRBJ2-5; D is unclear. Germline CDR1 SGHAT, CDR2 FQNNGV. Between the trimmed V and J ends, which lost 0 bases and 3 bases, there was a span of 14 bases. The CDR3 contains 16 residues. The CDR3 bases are TGTGCCAGCAGCTTAGAGCCGGGTGGTTACAAAGAGACCCAGTACTTC. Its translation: CASSLEPGGYKETQYF.

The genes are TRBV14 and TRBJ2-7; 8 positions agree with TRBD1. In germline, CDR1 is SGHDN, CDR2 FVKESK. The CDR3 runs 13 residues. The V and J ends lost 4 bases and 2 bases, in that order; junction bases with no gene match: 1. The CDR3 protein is CASSPGQAYEQYF. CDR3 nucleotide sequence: TGTGCCAGCAGCCCGGGACAGGCCTACGAGCAGTACTTC.

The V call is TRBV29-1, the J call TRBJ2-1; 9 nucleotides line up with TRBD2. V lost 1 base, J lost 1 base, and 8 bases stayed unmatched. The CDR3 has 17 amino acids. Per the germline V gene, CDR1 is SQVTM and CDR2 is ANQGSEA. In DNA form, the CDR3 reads TGCAGCGTTGAAGGGGAATGGCTAGCGGGATCCTACAATGAGCAGTTCTTC. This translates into CSVEGEWLAGSYNEQFF.

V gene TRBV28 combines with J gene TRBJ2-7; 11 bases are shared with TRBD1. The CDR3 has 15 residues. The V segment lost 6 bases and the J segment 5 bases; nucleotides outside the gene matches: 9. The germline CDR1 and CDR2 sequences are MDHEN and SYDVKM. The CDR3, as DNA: TGTGCCAGCAGAACTTTGGGGACAGGGGGTCACGAGCAGTACTTC. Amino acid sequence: CASRTLGTGGHEQYF.

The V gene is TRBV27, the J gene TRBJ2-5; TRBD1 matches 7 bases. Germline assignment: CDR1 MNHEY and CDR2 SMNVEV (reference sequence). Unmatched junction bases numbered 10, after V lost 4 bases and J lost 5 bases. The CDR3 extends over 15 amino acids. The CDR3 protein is CASSYYRGLVETQYF. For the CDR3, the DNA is TGTGCCAGCAGTTACTACAGGGGCTTAGTGGAGACCCAGTACTTC.

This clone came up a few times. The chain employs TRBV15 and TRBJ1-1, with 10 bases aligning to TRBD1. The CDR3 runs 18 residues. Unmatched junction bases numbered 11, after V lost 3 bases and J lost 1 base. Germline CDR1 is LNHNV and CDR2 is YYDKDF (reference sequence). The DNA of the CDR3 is TGTGCCACCAGCAGTGAAGGGACAGGGGCTCGCGGGAACACTGAAGCTTTCTTT. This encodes CATSSEGTGARGNTEAFF.

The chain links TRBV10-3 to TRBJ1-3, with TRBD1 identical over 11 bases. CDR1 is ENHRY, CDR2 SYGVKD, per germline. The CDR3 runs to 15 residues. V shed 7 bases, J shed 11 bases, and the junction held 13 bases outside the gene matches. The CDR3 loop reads CAITSDRGRKAAIYF. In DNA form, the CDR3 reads TGTGCCATCACCTCGGACAGGGGGCGCAAAGCGGCCATATATTTT.

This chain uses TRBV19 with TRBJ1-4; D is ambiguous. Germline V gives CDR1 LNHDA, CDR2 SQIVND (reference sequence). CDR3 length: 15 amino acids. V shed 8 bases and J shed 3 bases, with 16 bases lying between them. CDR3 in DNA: TGTGCCAGTGCAGACCCAGGTCTCGCTAATGAAAAACTGTTTTTT. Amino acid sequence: CASADPGLANEKLFF.

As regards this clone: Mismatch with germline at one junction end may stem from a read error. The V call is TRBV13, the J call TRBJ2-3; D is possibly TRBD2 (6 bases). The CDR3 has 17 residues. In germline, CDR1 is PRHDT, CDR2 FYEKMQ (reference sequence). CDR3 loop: CASSIGIAVRAADTQYF. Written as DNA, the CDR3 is TGTGCCAGCAGCATAGGGATAGCGGTGCGGGCAGCAGATACGCAGTATTTT.

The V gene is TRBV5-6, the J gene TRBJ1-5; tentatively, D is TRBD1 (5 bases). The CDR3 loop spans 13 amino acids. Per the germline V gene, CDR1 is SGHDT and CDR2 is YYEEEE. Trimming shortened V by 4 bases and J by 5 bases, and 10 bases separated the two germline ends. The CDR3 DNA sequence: TGTGCCAGCAGCCCAGGGAGGGATCAGCCCCAGCATTTT. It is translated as CASSPGRDQPQHF.

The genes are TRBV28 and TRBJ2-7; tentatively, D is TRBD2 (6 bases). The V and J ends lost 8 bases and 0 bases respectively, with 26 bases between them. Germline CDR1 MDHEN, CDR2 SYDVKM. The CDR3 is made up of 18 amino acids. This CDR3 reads CASFKALGGGPNSYEQYF. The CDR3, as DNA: TGTGCCAGCTTCAAGGCCCTTGGGGGAGGCCCTAACTCCTACGAGCAGTACTTC.

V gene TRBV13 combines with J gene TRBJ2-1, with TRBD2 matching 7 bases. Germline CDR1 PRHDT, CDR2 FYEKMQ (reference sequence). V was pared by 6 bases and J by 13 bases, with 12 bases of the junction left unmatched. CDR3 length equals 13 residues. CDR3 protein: CASSTLGSSGQFF. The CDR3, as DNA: TGTGCCAGCAGTACCCTCGGGTCTAGCGGCCAGTTCTTC.

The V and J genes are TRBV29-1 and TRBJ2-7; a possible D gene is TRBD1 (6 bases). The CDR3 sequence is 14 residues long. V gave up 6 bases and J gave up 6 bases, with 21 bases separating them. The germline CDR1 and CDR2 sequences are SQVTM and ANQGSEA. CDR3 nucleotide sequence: TGCAGCGTACGGACAGACCGGGATGGAGGCGAGCAGTACTTC. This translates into CSVRTDRDGGEQYF.

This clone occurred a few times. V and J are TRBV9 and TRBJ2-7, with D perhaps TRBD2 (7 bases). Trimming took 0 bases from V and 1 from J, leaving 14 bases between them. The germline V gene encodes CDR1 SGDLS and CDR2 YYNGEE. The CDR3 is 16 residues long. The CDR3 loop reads CASSVGIRGASYEQYF. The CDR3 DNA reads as TGTGCCAGCAGCGTAGGGATTCGGGGGGCATCCTACGAGCAGTACTTC.

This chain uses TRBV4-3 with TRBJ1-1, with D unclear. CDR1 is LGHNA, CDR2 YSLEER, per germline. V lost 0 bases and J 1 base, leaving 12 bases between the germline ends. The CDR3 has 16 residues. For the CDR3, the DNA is TGCGCCAGCAGCCAAGATATCGGGTCGGAGAACACTGAAGCTTTCTTT. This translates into CASSQDIGSENTEAFF.

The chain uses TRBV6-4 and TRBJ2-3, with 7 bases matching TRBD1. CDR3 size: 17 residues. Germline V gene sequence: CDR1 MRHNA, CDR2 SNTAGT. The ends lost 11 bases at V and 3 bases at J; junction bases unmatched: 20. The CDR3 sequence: CAGKGAVGPTLTDTQYF. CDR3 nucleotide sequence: TGTGCCGGGAAGGGGGCCGTGGGACCCACCTTAACAGATACGCAGTATTTT.

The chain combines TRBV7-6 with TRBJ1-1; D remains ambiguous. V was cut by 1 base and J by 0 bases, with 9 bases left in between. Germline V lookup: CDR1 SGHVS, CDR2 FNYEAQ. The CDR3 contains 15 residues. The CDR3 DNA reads TGTGCCAGCAGCTTAGTTCTAGGAGTGAACACTGAAGCTTTCTTT. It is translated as CASSLVLGVNTEAFF. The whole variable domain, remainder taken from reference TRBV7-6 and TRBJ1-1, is GAGVSQSPRYKVTKRGQDVALRCDPISGHVSLYWYRQALGQGPEFLTYFNYEAQQDKSGLPNDRFSAERPEGSISTLTIQRTEQRDSAMYRCASSLVLGVNTEAFFGQGTRLTVV.

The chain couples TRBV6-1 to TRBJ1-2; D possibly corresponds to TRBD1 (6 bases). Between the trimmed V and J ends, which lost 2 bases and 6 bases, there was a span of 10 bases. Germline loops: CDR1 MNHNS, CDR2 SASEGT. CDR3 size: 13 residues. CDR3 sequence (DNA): TGTGCCAGCAGTGAAAGGGGGAGCGATGGCTACACCTTC. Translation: CASSERGSDGYTF.

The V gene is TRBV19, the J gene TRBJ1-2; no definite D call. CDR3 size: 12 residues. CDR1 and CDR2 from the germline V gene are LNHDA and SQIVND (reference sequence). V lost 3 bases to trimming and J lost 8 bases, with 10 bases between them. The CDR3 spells CASSIGVEGYTF. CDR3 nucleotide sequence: TGTGCCAGTAGTATCGGGGTGGAGGGCTACACCTTC.

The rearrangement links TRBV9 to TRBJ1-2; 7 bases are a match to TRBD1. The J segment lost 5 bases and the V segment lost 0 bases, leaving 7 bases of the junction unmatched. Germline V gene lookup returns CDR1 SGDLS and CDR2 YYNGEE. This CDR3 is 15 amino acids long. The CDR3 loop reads CASSVGQGVNYGYTF. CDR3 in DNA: TGTGCCAGCAGCGTAGGGCAGGGGGTCAATTATGGCTACACCTTC.

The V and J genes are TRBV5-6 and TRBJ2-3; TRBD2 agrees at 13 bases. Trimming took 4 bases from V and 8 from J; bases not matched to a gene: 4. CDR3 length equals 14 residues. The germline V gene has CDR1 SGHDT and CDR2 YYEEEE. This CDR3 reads CASSPGLAGITQYF. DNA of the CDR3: TGTGCCAGCAGCCCGGGACTAGCGGGGATTACGCAGTATTTT.

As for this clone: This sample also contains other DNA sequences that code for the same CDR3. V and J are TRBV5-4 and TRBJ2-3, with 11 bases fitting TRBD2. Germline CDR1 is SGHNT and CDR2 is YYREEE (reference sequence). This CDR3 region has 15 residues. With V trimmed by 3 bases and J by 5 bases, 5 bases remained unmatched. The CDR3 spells CASSSTLAGGDTQYF. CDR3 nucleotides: TGTGCCAGCAGCTCTACGCTAGCGGGAGGAGATACGCAGTATTTT. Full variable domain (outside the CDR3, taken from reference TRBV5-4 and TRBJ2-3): ETGVTQSPTHLIKTRGQQVTLRCSSQSGHNTVSWYQQALGQGPQFIFQYYREEENGRGNFPPRFSGLQFPNYSSELNVNALELDDSALYLCASSSTLAGGDTQYFGPGTRLTVL.

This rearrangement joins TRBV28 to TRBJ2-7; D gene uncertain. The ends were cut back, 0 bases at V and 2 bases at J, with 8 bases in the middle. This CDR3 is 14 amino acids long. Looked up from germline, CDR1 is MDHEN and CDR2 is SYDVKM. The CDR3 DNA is TGTGCCAGCAGTTTATGGCCGGTCGCCTACGAGCAGTACTTC. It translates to CASSLWPVAYEQYF.

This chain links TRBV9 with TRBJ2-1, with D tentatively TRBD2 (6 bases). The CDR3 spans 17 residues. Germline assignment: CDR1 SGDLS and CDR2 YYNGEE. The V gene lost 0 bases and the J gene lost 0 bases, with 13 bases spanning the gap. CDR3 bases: TGTGCCAGCAGCGTAGATGGGGGGAGGTACTCCTACAATGAGCAGTTCTTC. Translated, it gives CASSVDGGRYSYNEQFF.

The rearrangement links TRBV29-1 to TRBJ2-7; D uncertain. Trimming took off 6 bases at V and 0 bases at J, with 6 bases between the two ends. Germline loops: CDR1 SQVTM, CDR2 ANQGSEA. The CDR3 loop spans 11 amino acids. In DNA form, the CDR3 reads TGCAGCGTGGCAAGCTCCTACGAGCAGTACTTC. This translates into CSVASSYEQYF.